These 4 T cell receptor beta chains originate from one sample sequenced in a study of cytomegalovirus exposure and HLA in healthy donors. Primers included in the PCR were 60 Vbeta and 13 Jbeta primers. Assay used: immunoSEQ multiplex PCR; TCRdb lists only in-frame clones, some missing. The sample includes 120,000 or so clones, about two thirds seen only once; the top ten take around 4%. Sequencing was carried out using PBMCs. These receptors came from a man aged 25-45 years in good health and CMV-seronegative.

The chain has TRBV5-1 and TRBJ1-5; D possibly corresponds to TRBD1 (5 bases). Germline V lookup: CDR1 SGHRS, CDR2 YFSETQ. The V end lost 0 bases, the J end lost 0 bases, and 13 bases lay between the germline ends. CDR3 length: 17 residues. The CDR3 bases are TGCGCCAGCAGCTTGGCCGGTGGAGGGGATAGCAATCAGCCCCAGCATTTT. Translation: CASSLAGGGDSNQPQHF. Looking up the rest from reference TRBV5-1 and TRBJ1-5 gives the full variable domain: KAGVTQTPRYLIKTRGQQVTLSCSPISGHRSVSWYQQTPGQGLQFLFEYFSETQRNKGNFPGRFSGRQFSNSRSEMNVSTLELGDSALYLCASSLAGGGDSNQPQHFGDGTRLSIL.

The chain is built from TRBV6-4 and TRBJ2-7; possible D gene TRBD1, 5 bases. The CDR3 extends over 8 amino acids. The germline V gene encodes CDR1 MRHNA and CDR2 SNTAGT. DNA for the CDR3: TGTGCCAGCAGTGAACAGGATGTC. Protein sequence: CASSEQDV.

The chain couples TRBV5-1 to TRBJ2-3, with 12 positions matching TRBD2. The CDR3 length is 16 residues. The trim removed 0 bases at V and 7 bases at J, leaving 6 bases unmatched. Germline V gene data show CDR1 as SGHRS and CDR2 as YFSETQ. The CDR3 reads CASSLELAGGRNTQYF. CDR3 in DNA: TGCGCCAGCAGCTTGGAACTAGCGGGGGGCCGAAATACGCAGTATTTT.

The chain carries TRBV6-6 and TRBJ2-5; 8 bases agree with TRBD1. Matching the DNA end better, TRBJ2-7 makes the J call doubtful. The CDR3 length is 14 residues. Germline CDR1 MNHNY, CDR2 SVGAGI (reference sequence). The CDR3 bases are TGTGCCAGCAGTTACCCAGGGGGCAGGTACGAGCAGTACTTC. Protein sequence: CASSYPGGRYEQYF.